These 2 T cell receptor beta chains came from one sample sequenced in a study of control samples from healthy donors and cancer patients. Produced via immunoSEQ multiplex PCR; TCRdb's table is partial and in-frame only. This repertoire shows about 140,000 clones, roughly 90% found once; its top ten account for 11%. Sample: blood. The receptors derive from a man in his thirties or forties in good health.

The chain's CDR3 is CASSQSWDRGREETQYF. CDR3 nucleotide sequence: TGCGCCAGCAGTCAATCGTGGGACAGGGGGCGTGAAGAGACCCAGTACTTC. The chain couples TRBV23-1 to TRBJ2-5, with TRBD1 matching over 12 bases. TRBV23-1 counts as an open reading frame of uncertain function. This CDR3 spans 17 amino acids. V lost 0 bases, J lost 3 bases, and 5 bases stayed unmatched.

The chain uses TRBV21-1 and TRBJ1-2; no check of the table's D call, TRBD1, against the DNA was made. TRBV21-1 is classified as a pseudogene. This CDR3 contains 17 residues. CDR3 in amino acids: CASSKNREDRRDYGYTF. The CDR3 bases are TGTGCCAGCAGCAAAAACCGAGAGGACAGGCGAGACTATGGCTACACCTTC.